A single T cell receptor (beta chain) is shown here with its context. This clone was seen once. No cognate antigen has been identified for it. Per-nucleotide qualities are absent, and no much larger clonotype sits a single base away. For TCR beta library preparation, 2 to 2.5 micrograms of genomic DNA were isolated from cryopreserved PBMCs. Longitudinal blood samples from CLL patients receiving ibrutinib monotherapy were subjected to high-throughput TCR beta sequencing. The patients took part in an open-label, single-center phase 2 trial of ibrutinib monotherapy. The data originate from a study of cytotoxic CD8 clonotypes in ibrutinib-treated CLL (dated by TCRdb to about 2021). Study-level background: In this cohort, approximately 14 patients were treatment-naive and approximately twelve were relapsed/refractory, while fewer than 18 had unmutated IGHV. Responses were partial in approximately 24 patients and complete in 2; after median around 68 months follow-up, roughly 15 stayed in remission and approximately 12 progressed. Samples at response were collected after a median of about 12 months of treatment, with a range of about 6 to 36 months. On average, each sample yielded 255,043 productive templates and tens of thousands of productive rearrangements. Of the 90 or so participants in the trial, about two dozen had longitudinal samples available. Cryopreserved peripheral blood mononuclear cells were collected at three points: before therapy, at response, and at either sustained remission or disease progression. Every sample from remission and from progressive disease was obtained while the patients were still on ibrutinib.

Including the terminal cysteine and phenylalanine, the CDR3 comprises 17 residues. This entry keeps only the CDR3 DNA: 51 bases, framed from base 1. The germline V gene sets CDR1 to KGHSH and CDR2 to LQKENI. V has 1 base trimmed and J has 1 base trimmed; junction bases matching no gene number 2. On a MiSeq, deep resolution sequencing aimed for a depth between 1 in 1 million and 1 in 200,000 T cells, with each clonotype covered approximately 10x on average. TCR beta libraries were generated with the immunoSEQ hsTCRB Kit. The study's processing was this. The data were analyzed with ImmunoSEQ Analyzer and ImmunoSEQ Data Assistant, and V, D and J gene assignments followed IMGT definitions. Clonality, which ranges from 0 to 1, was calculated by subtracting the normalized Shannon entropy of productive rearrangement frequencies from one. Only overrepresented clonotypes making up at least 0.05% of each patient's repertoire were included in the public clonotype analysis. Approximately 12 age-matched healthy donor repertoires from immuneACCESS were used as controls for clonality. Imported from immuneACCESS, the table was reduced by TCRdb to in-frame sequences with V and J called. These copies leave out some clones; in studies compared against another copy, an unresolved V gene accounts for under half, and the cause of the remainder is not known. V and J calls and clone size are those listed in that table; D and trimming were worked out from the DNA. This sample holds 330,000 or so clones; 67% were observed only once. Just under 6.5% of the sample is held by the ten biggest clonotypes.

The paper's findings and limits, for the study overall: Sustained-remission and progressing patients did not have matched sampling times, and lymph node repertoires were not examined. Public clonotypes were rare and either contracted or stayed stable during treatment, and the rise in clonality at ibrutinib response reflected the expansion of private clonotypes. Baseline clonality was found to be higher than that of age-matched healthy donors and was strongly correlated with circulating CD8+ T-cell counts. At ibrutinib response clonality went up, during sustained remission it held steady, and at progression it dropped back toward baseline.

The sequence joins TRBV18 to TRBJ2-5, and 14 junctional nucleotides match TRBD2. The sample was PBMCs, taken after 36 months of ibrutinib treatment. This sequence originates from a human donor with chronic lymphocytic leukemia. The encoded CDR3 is CASSPRTSGGIQETQYF. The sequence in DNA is TGTGCCAGCTCACCACGGACTAGCGGGGGGATCCAAGAGACCCAGTACTTC.